These 32 T cell receptor beta chains came from one sample sequenced in a study of vaccination and CD4 T cells after COVID-19 (dated by TCRdb to 2022 to 2024). Library generation was performed with PCR. For sequencing, an Illumina iSeq 100 was employed. DNA from cultured CD4+ T cells was subjected to TCR sequencing with the Oncomine TCR Beta short-read assay at the Johns Hopkins FTIC core. Genomic DNA was extracted from the cultured CD4+ T cells with the QIAamp micro DNA kit. TCRdb reanalyzed the raw reads on its own, using fastp at Q25 for trimming and MiXCR for clone calling, and kept in-frame beta chains. Here each entry gathers all rows of one CDR3 protein and keeps the most common genes and DNA. The table for this sample lists several thousand distinct CDR3 sequences; less than 45% of them were counted only once. Approximately 20% of the sample rests with the top ten. Which antigens these TCRs recognize remains unknown.

The treatment or condition label, as the study defines it: roughly 11-day PBMC culture with coronavirus spike peptide pools or control peptides (ViraFEST assay). CD4+ T cells from unexposed donors were collected before the COVID-19 pandemic (2011-2018). The sequenced material came from CD4+ T cells from blood, cultured in vitro. The receptors here all came from a human donor in good health.

The chain has TRBV6-2 or TRBV6-3 and TRBJ2-5; maybe TRBD2 (5 bases). The germline CDR1 and CDR2 sequences are MNHEY and SVGEGT. There are 13 residues in the CDR3. V lost 6 bases and J 4 bases, leaving 12 bases between the germline ends. The CDR3 spells CASRIVGAETQYF. As DNA, the CDR3 is TGTGCCAGCAGGATAGTGGGAGCAGAGACCCAGTACTTC.

The V and J genes are TRBV20-1 and TRBJ1-2; weak D call: TRBD1 (6 bases). The CDR3 is 15 amino acids. V was clipped by 0 bases and J by 4 bases, with 15 bases between them. Germline V gene lookup returns CDR1 DFQATT and CDR2 SNEGSKA (reference sequence). As DNA, the CDR3 is TGCAGTGCTAGAGATCTCGACAGGTCCTCCTATGGCTACACCTTC. Its translation: CSARDLDRSSYGYTF.

This clonotype appeared a few times. The chain uses TRBV19 and TRBJ2-7; the match to TRBD2 covers 13 bases. Germline CDR1 and CDR2: LNHDA and SQIVND (reference sequence). The ends lost 3 bases at V and 2 bases at J; junction bases unmatched: 1. CDR3 size: 15 residues. CDR3 amino acids: CASSIGTSGTYEQYF. CDR3 DNA: TGTGCCAGTAGTATTGGGACTAGCGGGACCTACGAGCAGTACTTC.

This clonotype was seen more than once but under ten times. The chain carries TRBV6-1 and TRBJ2-1; 11 positions agree with TRBD2. Germline CDR1 MNHNS, CDR2 SASEGT. The CDR3 is 15 residues long. Trimming at V came to 6 bases and at J to 4 bases, leaving 5 bases not matched to a gene. CDR3 sequence (DNA): TGTGCCAGCAGATTAGCGGGAGGGCCTTACAATGAGCAGTTCTTC. Protein sequence: CASRLAGGPYNEQFF.

This clonotype came up once. The chain combines TRBV28 with TRBJ2-2, with D perhaps TRBD1 (5 bases). V was clipped by 1 base and J by 0 bases, with 15 bases between them. The CDR3 sequence is 18 residues long. Germline values: CDR1 MDHEN, CDR2 SYDVKM. This CDR3 reads CASSLFLGASSNTGELFF. The CDR3 DNA sequence: TGTGCCAGCAGTTTATTTTTAGGGGCCTCGTCGAACACCGGGGAGCTGTTTTTT.

The genes are TRBV6-2 or TRBV6-3 and TRBJ2-7; perhaps D is TRBD1 or TRBD2 (5 bases each). Trimming left V 0 bases short and J 3 bases short, with 6 bases between. Germline V lookup: CDR1 MNHEY, CDR2 SVGEGT. CDR3 length equals 13 residues. The CDR3 sequence is CASSYSRGYEQYF. The CDR3 DNA reads as TGTGCCAGCAGTTACTCGAGGGGCTACGAGCAGTACTTC.

The rearrangement links TRBV29-1 to TRBJ1-3; 7 bases map to TRBD1. CDR3 length: 14 amino acids. V lost 4 bases and J lost 4; bases outside the gene matches: 7. Germline assignment: CDR1 SQVTM and CDR2 ANQGSEA. The DNA of the CDR3 is TGCAGCGTTGGGGAGGGGGCGACCGGAAACACCATATATTTT. This sequence encodes CSVGEGATGNTIYF.

The V and J genes are TRBV14 and TRBJ2-3, with D possibly being TRBD2 (5 bases). CDR3 length: 15 amino acids. Germline V gene data show CDR1 as SGHDN and CDR2 as FVKESK. V dropped 0 bases and J dropped 4 bases, with 11 bases sitting between them. The CDR3 nucleotides are TGTGCCAGCAGCCAAGACTTAGCGATGGCAGATACGCAGTATTTT. Translation gives CASSQDLAMADTQYF.

This clonotype was detected once. The chain uses TRBV7-2 and TRBJ2-1; D not certain. The V and J ends lost 8 bases and 9 bases respectively, with 17 bases between them. Germline values: CDR1 SGHTA, CDR2 FQGNSA. The CDR3 consists of 13 residues. DNA for the CDR3: TGTGCCAGCCTGAGTCACTACAGTAGTGAGCAGTTCTTC. Translation gives CASLSHYSSEQFF.

The chain carries TRBV20-1 and TRBJ1-1; tentatively, D is TRBD1 (5 bases). CDR1 and CDR2 from the germline V gene are DFQATT and SNEGSKA (reference sequence). V gave up 0 bases and J gave up 10 bases, with 18 bases separating them. The CDR3 has 14 residues. CDR3 bases: TGCAGTGCTAGAGAGGGCGTCTCACAGAGGGGAGCTTTCTTT. Translation gives CSAREGVSQRGAFF.

The rearrangement uses TRBV28 and TRBJ2-7, with D possibly being TRBD1 or TRBD2 (5 bases each). Germline CDR1 MDHEN, CDR2 SYDVKM. The V end was cut by 8 bases, the J end by 3 bases, with 17 bases between. This CDR3 has 14 residues. CDR3 sequence reads: CASGAVGDYYEQYF. The DNA of the CDR3 is TGTGCCAGCGGGGCTGTAGGAGACTACTACGAGCAGTACTTC.

The chain joins TRBV7-9 to TRBJ2-5; 9 bases are a match to TRBD2. This CDR3 spans 15 amino acids. Losses at the gene ends were 2 bases for V and 4 bases for J; bases not matched to a gene: 5. The V gene's germline CDR1 is SEHNR and CDR2 FQNEAQ (reference sequence). Here the CDR3 reads CASSLKAGGPETQYF. The DNA of the CDR3 is TGTGCCAGCAGCTTAAAAGCGGGAGGTCCAGAGACCCAGTACTTC. Using reference TRBV7-9 and TRBJ2-5 for the parts outside the CDR3, the full variable domain is DTGVSQNPRHKITKRGQNVTFRCDPISEHNRLYWYRQTLGQGPEFLTYFQNEAQLEKSRLLSDRFSAERPKGSFSTLEIQRTEQGDSAMYLCASSLKAGGPETQYFGPGTRLLVL.

This clonotype was seen only a few times. V usage is TRBV6-1 and J usage is TRBJ1-1, with D maybe TRBD1 (6 bases). Per germline, CDR1 MNHNS and CDR2 SASEGT. CDR3 length: 15 amino acids. Trimming took off 8 bases at V and 6 bases at J, with 22 bases between the two ends. The CDR3 DNA sequence: TGTGCCAGCGAAGGGGGAGGAGGGCGACGTTCTGAAGCTTTCTTT. Amino acid sequence: CASEGGGGRRSEAFF.

This clonotype was observed a few times. V gene TRBV30 combines with J gene TRBJ1-6; D unclear. The V end lost 0 bases, the J end lost 8 bases, and 14 bases lay between the germline ends. Germline CDR1 GTSNPN, CDR2 SVGIG (reference sequence). The CDR3 loop spans 15 amino acids. This chain's CDR3 is CAWSVRVLRDSPLHF. CDR3 nucleotide sequence: TGTGCCTGGAGTGTACGGGTCCTACGAGATTCACCCCTCCACTTT.

This clonotype was found a few times. The chain links TRBV6-1 to TRBJ2-3, with 16 nucleotides matching TRBD2. From germline, CDR1 is MNHNS and CDR2 SASEGT. Trimming took 5 bases from V and 1 from J; bases not matched to a gene: 15. The CDR3 is 21 residues long. The CDR3 nucleotides are TGTGCCAGCAGTCCAATGGGTCCAGGGACTAGCGGGAGGGTTGGCACAGATACGCAGTATTTT. As protein: CASSPMGPGTSGRVGTDTQYF.

The genes are TRBV20-1 and TRBJ2-7; unclear D gene. Germline V gene lookup returns CDR1 DFQATT and CDR2 SNEGSKA (reference sequence). CDR3 length: 14 amino acids. V lost 0 bases to trimming and J lost 0 bases, with 9 bases between them. The chain's CDR3 is CSARDRRVSYEQYF. The DNA for the CDR3 is TGCAGTGCTAGAGATAGACGGGTCTCCTACGAGCAGTACTTC.

The sample holds a few counts of this clonotype. The chain uses TRBV10-3 and TRBJ2-2; D is unclear. CDR3 length: 14 amino acids. V was shortened by 7 bases and J by 0 bases, with 9 bases between the two germline ends. The germline gives CDR1 ENHRY, CDR2 SYGVKD. The CDR3 region has the DNA TGTGCCATCAAGGGCACGGCGAACACCGGGGAGCTGTTTTTT. It is translated as CAIKGTANTGELFF.

This chain connects TRBV6-2 or TRBV6-3 to TRBJ1-5; 10 bases map to TRBD1. In germline, CDR1 is MNHEY, CDR2 SVGEGT. The CDR3 spans 16 residues. The V gene end was trimmed by 6 bases and the J gene end by 1 base; junction bases not matched to a gene: 6. CDR3 coding DNA: TGTGCCAGCAGCAGAGGACAGGGGGGAAGCAATCAGCCCCAGCATTTT. Amino acids: CASSRGQGGSNQPQHF.

V is TRBV19 and J is TRBJ1-6, with 7 bases aligning to TRBD1. The length of the CDR3 is 16 residues. CDR1 LNHDA and CDR2 SQIVND come from the germline V gene (reference sequence). Losses at the gene ends were 5 bases for V and 7 bases for J; bases not matched to a gene: 11. The CDR3 nucleotides are TGTGCCAGTAGTCCGACCGGACAGGAGGAGAATTCACCCCTCCACTTT. This codes for CASSPTGQEENSPLHF.

The chain recombines TRBV19 with TRBJ1-2, with D uncertain. Germline CDR1 is LNHDA and CDR2 is SQIVND (reference sequence). The CDR3 is 12 amino acids. V lost 11 bases, J lost 2 bases, and 12 bases lay in between. The CDR3 reads CAVSWRNYGYTF. The CDR3 bases are TGTGCCGTCTCCTGGAGGAACTATGGCTACACCTTC.

V and J are TRBV4-3 and TRBJ2-3; D is undetermined. CDR1 and CDR2 from the germline V gene are LGHNA and YSLEER. This CDR3 contains 15 residues. V dropped 1 base and J dropped 0 bases, with 8 bases sitting between them. The chain's CDR3 is CASSQAATSTDTQYF. CDR3 coding DNA: TGCGCCAGCAGCCAAGCAGCGACAAGCACAGATACGCAGTATTTT.

The rearrangement uses TRBV7-8 and TRBJ2-1, with TRBD2 identical over 7 bases. The J segment lost 5 bases and the V segment lost 5 bases, leaving 15 bases of the junction unmatched. From germline, CDR1 is SGHVS and CDR2 FQNEAQ. This CDR3 is 17 amino acids long. The CDR3 sequence: CASSTRRDPGRDNEQFF. CDR3 sequence (DNA): TGTGCCAGCAGCACCCGAAGGGACCCAGGGAGGGACAATGAGCAGTTCTTC. Full variable domain (rest looked up from reference TRBV7-8 and TRBJ2-1): GAGVSQSPRYKVAKRGQDVALRCDPISGHVSLFWYQQALGQGPEFLTYFQNEAQLDKSGLPSDRFFAERPEGSVSTLKIQRTQQEDSAVYLCASSTRRDPGRDNEQFFGPGTRLTVL.

The genes are TRBV7-9 and TRBJ2-7, with D possibly being TRBD1 (6 bases). Germline CDR1 SEHNR, CDR2 FQNEAQ (reference sequence). The CDR3 runs 14 residues. The V gene lost 2 bases and the J gene lost 1 base, with 9 bases spanning the gap. CDR3 DNA: TGTGCCAGCAGCTTATACAGGGATTCCTACGAGCAGTACTTC. Translating it yields CASSLYRDSYEQYF.

In its sample, this clonotype was seen a few times. The chain links TRBV9 to TRBJ1-6; weak D call: TRBD1 (5 bases). The ends were cut back, 0 bases at V and 7 bases at J, with 8 bases in the middle. The CDR3 length is 14 residues. The germline V gene has CDR1 SGDLS and CDR2 YYNGEE. In nucleotides, the CDR3 is TGTGCCAGCAGCGTAGGGGGGATAAATTCACCCCTCCACTTT. It translates to CASSVGGINSPLHF.

The rearrangement joins TRBV20-1 to TRBJ1-5; D gene uncertain. The germline V gene has CDR1 DFQATT and CDR2 SNEGSKA (reference sequence). V lost 3 bases to trimming and J lost 3 bases, with 9 bases between them. The CDR3 is 13 amino acids. CDR3 in amino acids: CSASASFNQPQHF. The CDR3 DNA reads as TGCAGTGCTAGCGCGAGTTTCAATCAGCCCCAGCATTTT.

The chain carries TRBV27 and TRBJ2-7, with 8 bases identical to TRBD1. V trimming: 4 bases; J trimming: 2 bases; junction bases outside the gene matches: 4. The CDR3 sequence is 14 residues long. From germline, CDR1 is MNHEY and CDR2 SMNVEV (reference sequence). The CDR3 DNA reads as TGTGCCAGCAGTTCCGGACAGGGTCCCTACGAGCAGTACTTC. Amino acid sequence: CASSSGQGPYEQYF.

This clonotype has a handful of counts. This sequence joins TRBV7-6 and TRBJ1-6, with TRBD1 matching 8 bases. V gave up 1 base and J gave up 2 bases; unmatched junction bases: 4. The germline V gene encodes CDR1 SGHVS and CDR2 FNYEAQ. The CDR3 covers 17 residues. CDR3 amino acids: CASSLEDRVTYNSPLHF. CDR3 nucleotides: TGTGCCAGCAGCTTAGAGGACAGGGTGACCTATAATTCACCCCTCCACTTT.

This clonotype was seen a few times. This chain links TRBV6-5 with TRBJ2-2, with 9 bases identical to TRBD1. CDR1 is MNHEY and CDR2 is SVGAGI in the germline V gene. This CDR3 is built from 16 residues. V gave up 4 bases and J gave up 3 bases; unmatched junction bases: 6. This CDR3 is CASSSWDRVHTGELFF. CDR3 nucleotides: TGTGCCAGCAGTTCTTGGGACAGGGTACACACCGGGGAGCTGTTTTTT.

In its sample, this clonotype was seen a few times. This chain's CDR3 is CASSLLGQRGSQPQHF. The DNA for the CDR3 is TGTGCCAGCAGTTTATTGGGACAGAGGGGGAGTCAGCCCCAGCATTTT. The rearrangement links TRBV28 to TRBJ1-5; 7 positions match TRBD1. With 1 base clipped from V and 6 bases from J, the junction kept 9 bases outside the gene matches. The V gene's germline CDR1 is MDHEN and CDR2 SYDVKM. This CDR3 region has 16 residues.

This chain uses TRBV28 with TRBJ1-2, with TRBD1 identical over 8 bases. The CDR3 extends over 16 amino acids. After removal of 6 bases from V and 0 bases from J, the junction contained 9 bases not matched to a gene. The germline CDR1 and CDR2 sequences are MDHEN and SYDVKM. The CDR3 region has the DNA TGTGCCAGCAGCATCCTCGGGACAGGAGCTAACTATGGCTACACCTTC. It codes for CASSILGTGANYGYTF.

The J gene is TRBJ2-3, the V gene TRBV7-9; 8 bases match TRBD2. The CDR3 runs 15 residues. The germline V gene encodes CDR1 SEHNR and CDR2 FQNEAQ (reference sequence). Losses at the gene ends were 3 bases for V and 9 bases for J; bases not matched to a gene: 11. CDR3 nucleotide sequence: TGTGCCAGCAGCTTTATCCAAGCGGGAGATTGGACGCAGTATTTT. This gives the protein CASSFIQAGDWTQYF.

The chain has TRBV24-1 and TRBJ1-2; D is undetermined. Trimming removed 5 bases from V and 2 bases from J, with 11 bases in between. There are 14 residues in the CDR3. CDR1 is KGHDR and CDR2 is SFDVKD in the germline V gene. The CDR3 protein is CATSGPGANYGYTF. The CDR3 DNA reads as TGTGCCACCAGTGGTCCTGGCGCAAACTATGGCTACACCTTC.